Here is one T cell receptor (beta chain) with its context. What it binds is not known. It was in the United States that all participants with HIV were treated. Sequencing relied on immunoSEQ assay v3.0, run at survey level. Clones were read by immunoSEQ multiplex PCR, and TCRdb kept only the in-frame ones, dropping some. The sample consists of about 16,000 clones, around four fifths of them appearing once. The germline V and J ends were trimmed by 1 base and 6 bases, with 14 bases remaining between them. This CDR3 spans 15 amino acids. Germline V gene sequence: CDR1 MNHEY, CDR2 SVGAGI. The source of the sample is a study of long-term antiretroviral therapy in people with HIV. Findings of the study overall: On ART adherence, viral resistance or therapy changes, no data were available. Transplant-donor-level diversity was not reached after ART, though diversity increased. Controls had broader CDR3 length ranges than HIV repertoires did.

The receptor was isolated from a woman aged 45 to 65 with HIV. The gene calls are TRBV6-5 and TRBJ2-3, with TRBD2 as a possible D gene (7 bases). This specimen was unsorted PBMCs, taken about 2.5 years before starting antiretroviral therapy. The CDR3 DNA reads TGTGCCAGCAGTTACTTGGGGGGGGGCCCTGATACGCAGTATTTT. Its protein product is CASSYLGGGPDTQYF.